The T cell receptor (beta chain) under discussion was sequenced for a study of regulatory T cells in long-lasting Graves disease (dated by TCRdb to 2020 to 2022). Study-level background: In the newly diagnosed Graves' disease group, patients had been taking antithyroid drugs for less than 3 months. Peripheral blood TCR sequencing and RNA sequencing compared persistent Graves' disease patients with newly diagnosed Graves' disease patients. The study was conducted in China and was registered as a clinical trial. A total of roughly 33 samples underwent TCR sequencing: about 13 from persistent and about 20 from newly diagnosed Graves' disease patients. Results and caveats for the whole study, not just this receptor: Only the TCR beta chain was sequenced and analyzed. Lower TCR Shannon entropy and fewer highly expanded clones were observed in persistent Graves' disease patients than in newly diagnosed patients, which suggested clonal expansion. Peripheral blood alone was examined, since thyroid tissue, which constituted the primary lesion, could not be accessed. The authors acknowledged the small sample size as a limitation that may reduce accuracy. A larger number of public clonotypes was shared among persistent patients (over 2,500) than among newly diagnosed patients (roughly 930). TRBV28, TRBJ1-2 and TRBJ2-5 were preferentially used in persistent disease, while TRBV20-1 and TRBJ2-1 were favored in newly diagnosed disease.

V ends up 7 bases short and J 0 bases short, with an unmatched junction base count of 6. From cysteine to phenylalanine, the CDR3 is 15 amino acids long. Just the 45-base CDR3 DNA is kept, in frame starting at base 1. The library was built by means of multiplex PCR. The instrument given in TCRdb is Illumina HiSeq 4000. iRepertoire HTBI primers and Arm-PCR amplification of CDR3 regions were used to construct TCR beta libraries. Before sequencing, the PCR products underwent gel purification. The authors' pipeline ran thus. Across samples, fewer than 70 TRBV and around 15 TRBJ segments were identified and used for gene usage analysis of CDR3 amino acid clonotypes. COPE and FqMerger were used to merge the filtered high-quality paired reads into contigs. BLAST was used to align contigs to IMGT TRBV, TRBD and TRBJ reference genes, and CDR3 was defined according to IMGT. Clonotypes above 0.1% frequency were classified as highly expanded clones. Repertoire diversity was measured by Shannon entropy, and V-J evenness by the Gini coefficient. Public clonotypes were defined as clonotypes shared by more than one individual. TCRdb handled the public reads itself, with Q25 trimming in fastp and clone calling in MiXCR, and kept productive beta chains. Each CDR3 protein appears once, grouped with its most common genes and DNA. In this record, the V and J calls reflect TCRdb's handling and not the investigators' own analysis. The sample yields roughly 610,000 distinct CDR3 sequences; 15% to 20% were counted once. The ten largest clones capture more than 10% of the sample.

This clonotype was counted ten times or more. Its specific antigen is unknown. It has no much larger one-base neighbor in the sample; base qualities were not kept. The time point label for this specimen denotes: newly diagnosed GD, antithyroid drugs for less than 3 months. For both TCR sequencing and RNA sequencing, RNA was extracted from PBMCs using TRIzol. Graves' disease was diagnosed according to American Thyroid Association guidelines. Patients were recruited from an endocrinology department in Xi'an, China. Each patient gave roughly 8.4 milliliters of peripheral blood, collected in an EDTA anticoagulant tube. PBMCs were isolated by Ficoll Paque Plus density gradient separation without further T cell sorting. An Agilent 2100 Bioanalyzer and agarose gel were used to check RNA quality, while a NanoDrop 2000 measured RNA concentration. This same sample was also taken into another study, of T cells in Graves' hyperthyroidism and ophthalmopathy. Per that second paper: A patient counted as having stable Graves' hyperthyroidism if no progression to ophthalmopathy occurred over 18 months of follow-up. Hyperthyroidism patients were aged 18 to 65 years and newly diagnosed, with disease duration of less than 2 months. Any patient with an uncontrolled infection, another autoimmune disease, pregnancy or lactation was excluded. Clinical symptoms, serum thyroxine and TRAb, thyroid ultrasound, and orbital computed tomography formed the basis for the diagnoses. The TCR CDR3 was subjected to a first round of RT-PCR using the HTBI primer set and the Qiagen OneStep RT-PCR kit. Most expanded thyroid clonotypes (frequency above 0.001) were also found in blood, which suggests that blood repertoires may mirror thyroid immune responses. In cross-validation, a model built on a 13 V-J signature told ophthalmopathy apart from stable hyperthyroidism with over 85% sensitivity and 81% to 82% specificity, and in testing the same model reached 80%/75%. In validation, the model predicted progression to ophthalmopathy with approximately 71% sensitivity and about 72% specificity, a median of around six months before onset. To identify TCR V-J signatures that set the groups apart, the researchers used a discovery cohort of 100 patients, made up of 40 to 45 with Graves' ophthalmopathy and some 55 with stable Graves' hyperthyroidism. Prospective prediction of ophthalmopathy was tested in an independent validation cohort of approximately 19 hyperthyroidism patients and 17 patients who later progressed to ophthalmopathy. The approximately 90 discovery patients were divided at random into training and test sets in a 7:3 ratio. In addition, the study compared T-cell repertoires in thyroid tissue and in blood from about 6 Graves' hyperthyroidism patients. Following sampling, methimazole starting at 30 mg daily was given to hyperthyroidism patients, and high-dose intravenous methylprednisolone was given to ophthalmopathy patients. The libraries were constructed in a second round of multiplex PCR and then size-selected and purified. The libraries were sequenced on an Illumina HiSeq2000 using paired-end 100 bp reads. SOAPnuke was used to process the raw data, removing reads that contained adapters or uncalled bases, had a mean Phred below 15, or lacked an exact match to the constant primer or identifier. High-quality paired reads were merged using COPE v1.2.5, and each unique nucleotide sequence was defined as a clonotype. MiTCR v1.1 was used to align the clonotypes against IMGT TRBV, TRBD and TRBJ reference segments. Analysis was restricted to V-J combinations with a frequency above 0.0001, which covered over 98% of repertoires. The TCS score was defined as the ratio of F50 (clonal expansion) to E x V (chaos), calculated using BLOSUM62-based TCRdist between CDR3 peptides within each V-J. Welch's t-statistics and random forest reduced approximately 520 V-J features to 10 to 15, which were used in a naive Bayes classifier (R e1071). No statistical method was used to fix the sample size in advance, and group allocation was not hidden from the investigators. The paper reports TCR Vbeta CDR3 sequencing of approximately 140 peripheral blood samples: approximately 41 ophthalmopathy, roughly 80 hyperthyroidism and approximately 17 progressor patients.

This clonotype was sampled from a man between 18 and 35 years old with Graves disease. Donor details come from another sample of the same person, matched by shared clones. The source was peripheral blood mononuclear cells (PBMCs), collected at new diagnosis, from a patient treated with antithyroid drugs. The chain is made from TRBV12-3 or TRBV12-4 and TRBJ2-1, and 7 junctional nucleotides match TRBD2. The sequenced DNA: TGTGCCAGCACTCGAGCGGGGAGCTCCTACAATGAGCAGTTCTTC. Its protein reads: CASTRAGSSYNEQFF.